This T cell receptor beta chain was captured in a study of ipilimumab plus nivolumab after autologous stem cell transplantation. Sequencing was performed with immunoSEQ multiplex PCR; in TCRdb, only in-frame clones are kept and a portion is missing. Of roughly 86,000 clones in the sample, 83% were seen once. The TCR comes from a male donor with diffuse large B-cell lymphoma. The sample here was PBMCs, taken in a trial of ipilimumab plus nivolumab as post-transplant consolidation.

The CDR3 region has the DNA TGTGCCAGCAGTTTTATCCGAGGAGAAGCTTTCTTT. Its protein product is CASSFIRGEAFF. The chain joins TRBV27 to TRBJ1-1; D is unresolved. V lost 3 bases, J lost 8 bases, and 10 bases lay in between. CDR1 and CDR2 (germline): MNHEY, SMNVEV (reference sequence). The CDR3 sequence is 12 residues long.